This TCR beta chain emerged from a study of OX40 agonist ivuxolimab in advanced cancers. In terms of the full investigation: Ivuxolimab was a fully human IgG2 agonistic monoclonal antibody targeting the costimulatory receptor OX40 (CD134). Peripheral TCRbeta sequencing was intended to test whether TCR sequence diversity was altered and clonal T-cell expansion was caused by ivuxolimab. Of the roughly 50 dose-escalation patients, hepatocellular carcinoma was present in 19, melanoma in around 15, renal cell carcinoma in 9 and head and neck cancer in 9. In the dose-escalation cohort, 82.7% of patients were male, and the mean age was around 65 years with a range of about 20 to 80. The paper reports the monotherapy dose-escalation portion (N of about 51 patients) of the phase I ivuxolimab trial. Prior anti-PD-1, anti-PD-L1 or anti-CTLA-4 therapy was permitted, and checkpoint inhibitors had been received by more than 35% of dose-escalation patients. Partial responses occurred in three dose-escalation patients: two with cutaneous melanoma and one with hepatocellular carcinoma. Intravenous ivuxolimab was administered to patients every 2 weeks at six dose levels: 0.01, 0.1, 0.3, 1.5, 3 and 10 mg/kg.

The trial excluded patients who had a history of autoimmune disease or who were on systemic immunosuppression. Peripheral blood for TCR sequencing was drawn from every dose cohort at baseline, at cycle 4 day 1 and at cycle 7 day 1. The samples were drawn from a first-in-human, open-label, multicenter phase I dose-escalation trial of ivuxolimab. Adults with locally advanced or metastatic melanoma, renal cell, hepatocellular, or head and neck squamous cell carcinoma were enrolled in the trial. Before TCR sequencing, CD4+ and CD8+ T cells were separately sorted from peripheral blood. CDR3 length: 13 amino acids, cysteine to phenylalanine. The sequence is cut down to CDR3 DNA, 39 bases in frame from base 1. From the germline V gene, CDR1 is MRHNA and CDR2 is SNTAGT. At the junction V is shortened by 6 bases and J by 1 base, with 9 bases in between. A note on this clone: Its binding antigen is unknown. Per-nucleotide qualities are absent, and no much larger clonotype sits a single base away.

Overall study outcomes, separate from this receptor: After ivuxolimab, expanded clones were on average more numerous among CD8+ T cells than among CD4+ T cells. At doses of 0.1 to 3.0 mg/kg, clonal expansion of both CD4+ and CD8+ T cells in blood was seen between baseline and week 6. In the 0.1-3.0 mg/kg groups, partial responders were among the patients with the lowest normalized peripheral clonal expansion, particularly in CD8+ T cells. Low levels of normalized T-cell clonal expansion were also seen in some patients who did not respond. Which antigens the clonally expanded peripheral T cells were specific for was not determined.

Genomic DNA was extracted from sorted cells for sequencing of the TCRbeta CDR3 region. The immunoSEQ Assay was used to sequence the TCRbeta CDR3 regions. TCRdb carries this immuneACCESS record with in-frame sequences only. Its versions omit some clonotypes, under half of them owing to an unresolved V gene in the studies checked, with the rest unexplained. Counted in this sample were about 19,000 clones; about 75% of them appeared once. Jointly, the top ten make up around 19% of the sample. The source is an adult with an advanced solid tumor such as melanoma, head and neck, liver or kidney cancer. The sequence is built from TRBV6-4 and TRBJ1-1, and TRBD1 may be the D gene, going by 6 matching bases. The material sequenced was CD4+ or CD8+ T cells sorted from blood, taken in a trial of the OX40 agonist ivuxolimab. Read as DNA, the sequence is TGTGCCAGCAGAGCGACAGGGAACACTGAAGCTTTCTTT. This encodes CASRATGNTEAFF.